The 6 T cell receptor beta chains below were found in one sample sequenced in a study of blood T cell repertoires in COVID-19. Only in-frame clones appear in the TCRdb table, and some are missing; sequencing was by immunoSEQ multiplex PCR. The profile shows 20,000 to 25,000 clones, 87% of them singletons. Sequenced material: peripheral blood. These TCRs come from a human donor with active COVID-19. The donor label of this sample is uncertain.

The chain is built from TRBV10-1 and TRBJ2-2, with D maybe TRBD2 (5 bases). Trimming stripped 0 bases from V and 0 bases from J, with 17 bases between. The germline CDR1 and CDR2 sequences are WNHNN and SYGVQD (reference sequence). The CDR3 covers 19 residues. The CDR3 sequence is CASSESSGRAASNTGELFF. The CDR3 DNA sequence: TGCGCCAGCAGTGAGTCGTCGGGAAGGGCGGCTTCGAACACCGGGGAGCTGTTTTTT.

This clone was detected only once. The rearrangement uses TRBV11-3 and TRBJ2-2, with D perhaps matching TRBD1 (6 bases). Per the germline V gene, CDR1 is SGHNT and CDR2 is YENEEA. Trimming removed 5 bases at V and 0 bases at J, with 13 bases between. This CDR3 is built from 16 residues. Written as DNA, the CDR3 is TGTGCCAGCAGCCCCTTCGGGACAACGAACACCGGGGAGCTGTTTTTT. This encodes CASSPFGTTNTGELFF.

The DNA of the CDR3 is TGTGCCAGCAGCAGGAGCCGGGACAGGGCCTACGAGCAGTACTTC. Protein: CASSRSRDRAYEQYF. The chain uses TRBV27 and TRBJ2-7, with 9 bases matching TRBD1. The CDR3 loop spans 15 amino acids. Germline assignment: CDR1 MNHEY and CDR2 SMNVEV (reference sequence). The ends lost 6 bases at V and 2 bases at J; junction bases unmatched: 8.

The chain has TRBV28 and TRBJ1-4, with D perhaps matching TRBD1 (5 bases). The CDR3 covers 18 residues. The V end was cut by 6 bases, the J end by 5 bases, with 25 bases between. Per the germline V gene, CDR1 is MDHEN and CDR2 is SYDVKM. The CDR3 DNA reads as TGTGCCAGCAGCCTCCCGGGGGGTGTGAGGAGGCCCAATGAAAAACTGTTTTTT. It encodes CASSLPGGVRRPNEKLFF. Looking up the rest from reference TRBV28 and TRBJ1-4 gives the full variable domain: DVKVTQSSRYLVKRTGEKVFLECVQDMDHENMFWYRQDPGLGLRLIYFSYDVKMKEKGDIPEGYSVSREKKERFSLILESASTNQTSMYLCASSLPGGVRRPNEKLFFGSGTQLSVL.

The DNA for the CDR3 is TGTGCCAGCAGCTTAGATGCGACAGACCCACGGTACCAAGAGACCCAGTACTTC. As protein: CASSLDATDPRYQETQYF. The chain combines TRBV7-8 with TRBJ2-5, with D possibly matching TRBD1 (5 bases). Trimming removed 1 base at V and 0 bases at J, with 18 bases between. This CDR3 has 18 residues. CDR1 is SGHVS, CDR2 FQNEAQ, per germline.

V and J are TRBV10-3 and TRBJ2-1; possible D gene TRBD1, 6 bases. The CDR3 has 15 amino acids. The V and J ends lost 0 bases and 7 bases respectively, with 13 bases between them. Per germline, CDR1 ENHRY and CDR2 SYGVKD. For the CDR3, the DNA is TGTGCCATCAGTGAGTCGACCGGGACAAAAAATGAGCAGTTCTTC. This codes for CAISESTGTKNEQFF.